This T cell receptor (beta chain) was sequenced for a study of blood T cell repertoires in COVID-19. The wider study: Donors in the United States, Italy and Spain gave samples during acute or convalescent COVID-19. T cells, B-cell-depleted T cells, or PBMCs supplied cDNA or gDNA.

In the original processing: Estimated nucleated cell counts came from reference gene primer amplification. Repertoires were generated with immunoSEQ multiplex PCR, while TCRdb's copy carries only in-frame clones and drops some. The V and J calls and clone size were taken over from that table, and D and trimming were inferred from the DNA. The table lists roughly 68,000 clones, approximately 88% of them singletons, with roughly 43% in the top ten. During active infection, Seattle patients enrolled and were then monitored through disease. The CDR3 is 13 residues long. With 4 bases clipped from V and 4 bases from J, the junction kept 1 base outside the gene matches.

This TCR derives from a woman in her sixties or seventies with COVID-19, enrolled during active disease. This chain uses TRBV12-3 or TRBV12-4 with TRBJ1-5; TRBD1 matches at 7 bases. Sequences were obtained from peripheral blood. In DNA, the CDR3 is TGTGCCAGCAGTTCACAGGGGAATCAGCCCCAGCATTTT. Amino acids: CASSSQGNQPQHF.